Below, 5 T cell receptor beta chains from the same sample are listed, as sequenced in a study of a mutant IDH1 vaccine in newly diagnosed glioma. The data were produced by immunoSEQ multiplex PCR, yet TCRdb's version contains in-frame clones alone and is incomplete. The repertoire holds 50,000 to 65,000 clones, with 80% to 90% as singletons. Specified time point: baseline, week 1 (first vaccination visit). This sample's treatment: pre-vaccination baseline after standard-of-care therapy. Sequencing used PBMCs, obtained from a glioma patient treated with radiotherapy, temozolomide or both. The receptor source for this set is a young man with glioma.

This CDR3 is CASSPGPEGYGYTF. The CDR3 nucleotides are TGTGCCAGCAGCCCGGGGCCCGAGGGCTATGGCTACACCTTC. The chain couples TRBV7-2 to TRBJ1-2; D is perhaps TRBD1 (5 bases). CDR3 length: 14 residues. The V and J ends lost 5 bases and 4 bases respectively, with 14 bases between them. Germline V CDR1 and CDR2: SGHTA, FQGNSA. The full variable domain, with the rest looked up from reference TRBV7-2 and TRBJ1-2, is GAGVSQSPSNKVTEKGKDVELRCDPISGHTALYWYRQSLGQGLEFLIYFQGNSAPDKSGLPSDRFSAERTGGSVSTLTIQRTQQEDSAVYLCASSPGPEGYGYTFGSGTRLTVV.

The chain combines TRBV7-9 with TRBJ1-2, with D maybe TRBD1 (5 bases). V lost 5 bases and J lost 4, with 14 bases in between. There are 14 residues in the CDR3. CDR1 is SEHNR, CDR2 FQNEAQ, per germline (reference sequence). CDR3 bases: TGTGCCAGCAGCCTACCGGGACGGTCCTATGGCTACACCTTC. Translating gives CASSLPGRSYGYTF.

A single count supports this clone. The chain is built from TRBV30 and TRBJ1-2; unclear D gene. The CDR3 has 10 amino acids. Germline V gene lookup returns CDR1 GTSNPN and CDR2 SVGIG (reference sequence). V was pared by 8 bases and J by 3 bases, with 7 bases between. The CDR3 nucleotides read TGTGCCATTCGGGACTATGGCTACACCTTC. Translated, it gives CAIRDYGYTF.

This clone was observed once. The chain has TRBV2 and TRBJ1-6; D unclear. This CDR3 comprises 17 residues. V was trimmed by 7 bases and J by 0 bases, leaving 16 bases between them. CDR1 and CDR2 from the germline V gene are SNHLY and FYNNEI. CDR3 nucleotides: TGTGCCAGCACAGAGACTTCGCACAGCTCCTATAATTCACCCCTCCACTTT. Translated, it gives CASTETSHSSYNSPLHF.

V gene TRBV5-8 combines with J gene TRBJ2-7, with 7 positions matching TRBD1. The ends lost 1 base at V and 2 bases at J; junction bases unmatched: 6. CDR3 length: 15 amino acids. Germline V CDR1 and CDR2: SGHTS, YDEGEE. The CDR3 DNA reads TGTGCCAGCAGCTTGACGGGACAGTACCCCTACGAGCAGTACTTC. It yields the protein CASSLTGQYPYEQYF.